Each of the 24 T cell receptor beta chains below was sequenced from the same sample in a study of blood T cell repertoires in COVID-19. Clones were read by immunoSEQ multiplex PCR, and TCRdb kept only the in-frame ones, dropping some. This table holds some 8,000 clones, around 79% found once. The sample comprised peripheral blood. These receptors came from a human donor in a cohort sampled during active COVID-19.

V usage is TRBV13 and J usage is TRBJ2-1; 7 nucleotides agree with TRBD2. Germline V CDR1 and CDR2: PRHDT, FYEKMQ (reference sequence). Losses at the gene ends were 5 bases for V and 0 bases for J; bases not matched to a gene: 7. The length of the CDR3 is 16 residues. This CDR3 reads CASSGRLAVSYNEQFF. CDR3 DNA sequence: TGTGCCAGCAGCGGACGTCTAGCGGTCTCCTACAATGAGCAGTTCTTC.

This sequence joins TRBV21-1 and TRBJ2-5; the table calls TRBD2, which could not be checked here. TRBV21-1 is annotated as a pseudogene. The CDR3 loop spans 18 amino acids. The CDR3, as DNA: TGTGCCAGCAGCAAAGCCGGGACTAGCGGGAGGACCCAAGAGACCCAGTACTTC. Translation: CASSKAGTSGRTQETQYF.

CDR3 amino acids: CASSDDGVSGNTIYF. The CDR3 bases are TGTGCCAGCAGTGACGACGGAGTCTCTGGAAACACCATATATTTT. This rearrangement joins TRBV2 to TRBJ1-3; D not certain. This CDR3 has 15 amino acids. V lost 3 bases and J lost 0, with 9 bases in between. Germline V gives CDR1 SNHLY, CDR2 FYNNEI.

This rearrangement joins TRBV24-1 to TRBJ2-5, with 9 positions matching TRBD2. The CDR3 runs 14 residues. V was clipped by 4 bases and J by 4 bases; unmatched bases: 3. Germline assignment: CDR1 KGHDR and CDR2 SFDVKD. CDR3 nucleotide sequence: TGTGCCACCAGTGACGGGACTAGCCGAGAGACCCAGTACTTC. Translation gives CATSDGTSRETQYF.

The CDR3, as DNA: TGTGCCAGCAGCGTGACAGGGCTTACCTACGAGCAGTACTTC. The encoded protein is CASSVTGLTYEQYF. The chain couples TRBV9 to TRBJ2-7; 7 nucleotides line up with TRBD1. The germline gives CDR1 SGDLS, CDR2 YYNGEE. After removal of 2 bases from V and 2 bases from J, the junction contained 4 bases not matched to a gene. The CDR3 covers 14 residues.

The chain uses TRBV13 and TRBJ1-1, with D perhaps matching TRBD1 (5 bases). The CDR3 runs 14 residues. V lost 5 bases and J 1 base, leaving 11 bases between the germline ends. Germline V gene data show CDR1 as PRHDT and CDR2 as FYEKMQ (reference sequence). The CDR3 region is CASSPMGRNTEAFF. The CDR3 bases are TGTGCCAGCAGCCCCATGGGGCGGAACACTGAAGCTTTCTTT.

This chain joins TRBV9 and TRBJ2-2; D is unresolved. V shed 0 bases and J shed 6 bases, with 6 bases lying between them. Germline V gene data show CDR1 as SGDLS and CDR2 as YYNGEE. CDR3 length: 13 residues. The chain's CDR3 is CASSVAQPGELFF. Written as DNA, the CDR3 is TGTGCCAGCAGCGTAGCACAGCCCGGGGAGCTGTTTTTT.

This chain links TRBV27 with TRBJ2-1, with TRBD1 matching over 9 bases. The CDR3 extends over 14 amino acids. Looked up from germline, CDR1 is MNHEY and CDR2 is SMNVEV (reference sequence). V gave up 1 base and J gave up 9 bases; unmatched junction bases: 4. The CDR3 DNA reads as TGTGCCAGCAGTTTATTTACAGGGGGCGGTGAGCAGTTCTTC. Translated, it gives CASSLFTGGGEQFF.

This clone occurred once. CDR3 sequence reads: CSVEGPDTDTQYF. CDR3 coding DNA: TGCAGCGTTGAGGGGCCGGACACAGATACGCAGTATTTT. The chain links TRBV29-1 to TRBJ2-3; TRBD1 is a possible D gene (5 bases). CDR1 is SQVTM, CDR2 ANQGSEA, per germline. Trimming took off 3 bases at V and 2 bases at J, with 9 bases between the two ends. This CDR3 has 13 residues.

The rearrangement uses TRBV20-1 and TRBJ1-5; unclear D gene. Trimming removed 3 bases from V and 0 bases from J, with 9 bases in between. CDR3 size: 14 residues. The germline CDR1 and CDR2 sequences are DFQATT and SNEGSKA (reference sequence). For the CDR3, the DNA is TGCAGTGCTAGTGGCCAGTATAGCAATCAGCCCCAGCATTTT. This encodes CSASGQYSNQPQHF.

This clone has more than one count but fewer than ten. This chain connects TRBV27 to TRBJ2-7, with 9 bases fitting TRBD1. This CDR3 has 14 residues. Germline V gene sequence: CDR1 MNHEY, CDR2 SMNVEV (reference sequence). Trimming cost V 6 bases and J 0 bases; bases outside gene matches: 3. The CDR3 region has the DNA TGTGCCAGCAGCCCGACAGGGGGCTCCTACGAGCAGTACTTC. Encoded protein: CASSPTGGSYEQYF.

The chain employs TRBV12-3 or TRBV12-4 and TRBJ2-7; 7 bases line up with TRBD1. With V trimmed by 3 bases and J by 5 bases, 4 bases remained unmatched. The CDR3 is 13 amino acids. The CDR3 DNA reads TGTGCCAGCAGTTTTACAGGGGCCCACGAGCAGTACTTC. Protein sequence: CASSFTGAHEQYF.

The chain recombines TRBV27 with TRBJ1-1; 8 bases align to TRBD1. Germline V gives CDR1 MNHEY, CDR2 SMNVEV (reference sequence). V shed 5 bases and J 7 bases; nucleotides not matched to a gene: 9. The CDR3 contains 14 residues. The CDR3 loop reads CASSPLGQAFEAFF. CDR3 coding DNA: TGTGCCAGCAGTCCCCTGGGACAGGCCTTTGAAGCTTTCTTT.

The chain combines TRBV5-1 with TRBJ2-3, with no clear D. The germline CDR1 and CDR2 sequences are SGHRS and YFSETQ. CDR3 size: 15 residues. V lost 4 bases to trimming and J lost 2 bases, with 14 bases between them. Here the CDR3 reads CASSAVYLTTDTQYF. As DNA, the CDR3 is TGCGCCAGCAGCGCGGTATACCTCACCACAGATACGCAGTATTTT.

Points on this clone: Other DNA variants within this sample encode the same CDR3. V usage is TRBV27 and J usage is TRBJ1-6; D not certain. Germline CDR1 reads MNHEY; CDR2 reads SMNVEV (reference sequence). The CDR3 has 17 amino acids. V was cut by 0 bases and J by 0 bases, with 9 bases left in between. CDR3 protein: CASSLSTGSSYNSPLHF. The DNA of the CDR3 is TGTGCCAGCAGTTTATCAACTGGGAGCTCCTATAATTCACCCCTCCACTTT.

The chain employs TRBV18 and TRBJ1-6; D might be TRBD1 (5 bases). CDR3 length: 14 residues. V was pared by 3 bases and J by 3 bases, with 6 bases between. The germline CDR1 and CDR2 sequences are KGHSH and LQKENI. Written as DNA, the CDR3 is TGTGCCAGCTCACCTCAGGGCTATAATTCACCCCTCCACTTT. This encodes CASSPQGYNSPLHF.

This chain joins TRBV19 and TRBJ1-2; TRBD1 aligns across 11 bases. In germline, CDR1 is LNHDA, CDR2 SQIVND (reference sequence). V shed 3 bases, J shed 7 bases, and the junction held 4 bases outside the gene matches. The CDR3 consists of 14 residues. The CDR3 here is CASSIIGQGAGYTF. Written as DNA, the CDR3 is TGTGCCAGTAGTATCATAGGACAGGGGGCTGGCTACACCTTC.

This chain uses TRBV7-8 with TRBJ1-2; TRBD1 might be the D (6 bases). V gave up 5 bases and J gave up 7 bases, with 20 bases separating them. Germline CDR1 is SGHVS and CDR2 is FQNEAQ. This CDR3 spans 15 amino acids. The CDR3 sequence: CASSQLGQSLGGYTF. Here the CDR3 DNA reads TGTGCCAGCAGCCAACTAGGACAGTCCCTCGGTGGCTACACCTTC.

CDR3 residues: CARSPVHEQYF. The CDR3 region has the DNA TGTGCCAGAAGCCCCGTTCACGAGCAGTACTTC. V and J are TRBV5-3 and TRBJ2-7; D is ambiguous. TRBV5-3 is placed among ORFs of uncertain function. The CDR3 is 11 amino acids. Trimming removed 4 bases at V and 5 bases at J, with 7 bases between.

The chain carries TRBV9 and TRBJ2-5; 11 bases match TRBD2. The trim removed 3 bases at V and 3 bases at J, leaving 1 base unmatched. Germline CDR1 SGDLS, CDR2 YYNGEE. This CDR3 is built from 14 residues. Here the CDR3 DNA reads TGTGCCAGCAGCGCGGGACTAGCGGAAGAGACCCAGTACTTC. Residues: CASSAGLAEETQYF.

The chain couples TRBV19 to TRBJ2-1; 9 positions match TRBD2. This CDR3 is 16 amino acids long. The germline gives CDR1 LNHDA, CDR2 SQIVND (reference sequence). Trimming removed 6 bases from V and 5 bases from J; junction bases left unmatched: 11. CDR3 nucleotides: TGTGCCAGTAGCCCCCGGCCTAGCGGGACCAACAATGAGCAGTTCTTC. Protein sequence: CASSPRPSGTNNEQFF.

This sequence joins TRBV5-1 and TRBJ2-5, with 7 bases lining up with TRBD1. V trimming: 2 bases; J trimming: 5 bases; junction bases outside the gene matches: 6. The CDR3 has 14 residues. Germline V gene lookup returns CDR1 SGHRS and CDR2 YFSETQ. CDR3 in DNA: TGCGCCAGCAGCTTAGGCAGGGGGTCCGAGACCCAGTACTTC. It translates to CASSLGRGSETQYF.

The chain couples TRBV6-6 to TRBJ1-5; 9 nucleotides line up with TRBD1. V shed 5 bases, J shed 2 bases, and the junction held 4 bases outside the gene matches. CDR3 size: 15 residues. Germline V gene sequence: CDR1 MNHNY, CDR2 SVGAGI (reference sequence). CDR3 residues: CASSPDRGGNQPQHF. CDR3 in DNA: TGTGCCAGCAGTCCGGACAGGGGAGGCAATCAGCCCCAGCATTTT.

The rearrangement joins TRBV18 to TRBJ2-7, with TRBD1 identical over 8 bases. CDR3 length: 13 residues. V shed 6 bases and J 8 bases; nucleotides not matched to a gene: 9. Germline V gene lookup returns CDR1 KGHSH and CDR2 LQKENI. CDR3 residues: CASSPEDRAQQYF. The CDR3 DNA reads TGTGCCAGCTCGCCAGAGGACAGGGCCCAGCAGTACTTC.